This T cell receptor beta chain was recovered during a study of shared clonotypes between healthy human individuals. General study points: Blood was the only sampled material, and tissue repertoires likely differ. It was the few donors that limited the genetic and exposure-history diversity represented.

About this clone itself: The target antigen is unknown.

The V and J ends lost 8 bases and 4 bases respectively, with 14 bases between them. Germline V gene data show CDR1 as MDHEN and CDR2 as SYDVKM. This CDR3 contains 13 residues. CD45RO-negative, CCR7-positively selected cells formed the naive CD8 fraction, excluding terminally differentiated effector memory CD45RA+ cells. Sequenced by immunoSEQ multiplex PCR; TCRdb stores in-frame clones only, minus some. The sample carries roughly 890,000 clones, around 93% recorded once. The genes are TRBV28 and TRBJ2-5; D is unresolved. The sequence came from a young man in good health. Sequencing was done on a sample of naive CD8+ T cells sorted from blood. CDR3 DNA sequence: TGTGCCAGCCAGTCCTACACGGGAGAGACCCAGTACTTC. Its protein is CASQSYTGETQYF.